This passage covers 29 T cell receptor beta chains from one sample sequenced in a study of response to subunit inactivated influenza vaccine. Via MiXCR, TCRdb re-called the RT-PCR reads, giving one row per CDR3 protein. The sample has hundreds of thousands of distinct CDR3 sequences; approximately 15% are singletons. The sample in question was PBMCs from blood, obtained about 14 days before vaccination. All receptors derive from a man aged 50 or older who received an inactivated influenza vaccine.

This clonotype was seen repeatedly, ten times or more. The chain joins TRBV10-3 to TRBJ1-1, with a possible D match to TRBD1 (5 bases). Looked up from germline, CDR1 is ENHRY and CDR2 is SYGVKD. The CDR3 contains 12 residues. Trimming took off 8 bases at V and 6 bases at J, with 13 bases between the two ends. The CDR3 protein is CAIRDGTAEAFF. The CDR3 DNA follows: TGTGCCATCCGCGACGGGACGGCTGAAGCTTTCTTT.

The chain is built from TRBV20-1 and TRBJ2-7; 7 nucleotides agree with TRBD1. Trimming cost V 6 bases and J 2 bases; bases outside gene matches: 10. Germline assignment: CDR1 DFQATT and CDR2 SNEGSKA (reference sequence). The CDR3 consists of 14 residues. Here the CDR3 reads CSALNTDRTYEQYF. In nucleotides, the CDR3 is TGCAGTGCCCTAAACACGGACAGGACCTACGAGCAGTACTTC.

The chain links TRBV25-1 to TRBJ2-1, with D perhaps TRBD1 (5 bases). Trimming pared 4 bases from V and 9 bases from J, leaving 16 bases between. Germline CDR1 reads MGHDK; CDR2 reads SYGVNS. The CDR3 runs 14 residues. The CDR3 reads CASSGQGPLGEQFF. The CDR3 nucleotides read TGTGCCAGCAGTGGGCAGGGCCCCTTGGGTGAGCAGTTCTTC.

The rearrangement links TRBV20-1 to TRBJ1-2; weak D call: TRBD1 (6 bases). The germline gives CDR1 DFQATT, CDR2 SNEGSKA (reference sequence). The CDR3 is made up of 12 amino acids. Between the trimmed V and J ends, which lost 8 bases and 4 bases, there was a span of 14 bases. The CDR3 DNA sequence: TGCAGTCGGCAGGGGAGGACCTATGGCTACACCTTC. It encodes CSRQGRTYGYTF.

The V gene is TRBV20-1, the J gene TRBJ2-1, with 9 bases that match TRBD2. With V trimmed by 0 bases and J by 9 bases, 12 bases remained unmatched. Looked up from germline, CDR1 is DFQATT and CDR2 is SNEGSKA (reference sequence). This CDR3 comprises 16 residues. CDR3 amino acids: CSARDRKREVGSEQFF. The CDR3, as DNA: TGCAGTGCTAGAGATCGGAAGCGGGAGGTGGGGAGTGAGCAGTTCTTC.

Ten or more counts support this clonotype. The chain is built from TRBV7-8 and TRBJ2-1; 13 bases map to TRBD2. The CDR3 totals 15 residues. V shed 6 bases, J shed 4 bases, and the junction held 3 bases outside the gene matches. Germline CDR1 SGHVS, CDR2 FQNEAQ. CDR3 bases: TGTGCCAGCAGGTTACTAGCGGGAGGGTACAATGAGCAGTTCTTC. It encodes CASRLLAGGYNEQFF.

The J gene is TRBJ2-6, the V gene TRBV6-2 or TRBV6-3; the match to TRBD1 covers 9 bases. This CDR3 is 17 amino acids long. Germline V CDR1 and CDR2: MNHEY, SVGEGT. The V and J ends lost 5 bases and 3 bases, in that order; junction bases with no gene match: 8. The CDR3 protein is CASSITGGHFGANVLTF. The CDR3 coding sequence is TGTGCCAGCAGTATTACAGGGGGCCATTTTGGGGCCAACGTCCTGACTTTC.

The chain uses TRBV15 and TRBJ2-2; D is uncertain. Germline V gene data show CDR1 as LNHNV and CDR2 as YYDKDF (reference sequence). V was clipped by 6 bases and J by 0 bases, with 11 bases between them. CDR3 length equals 15 residues. CDR3: CATSPGRANTGELFF. Here the CDR3 DNA reads TGTGCCACCAGTCCCGGAAGGGCGAACACCGGGGAGCTGTTTTTT.

V and J are TRBV12-3 or TRBV12-4 and TRBJ2-5, with D possibly TRBD2 on 6 matching bases. The CDR3 length is 16 residues. The V end was cut by 5 bases, the J end by 1 base, with 17 bases between. The CDR3 DNA sequence: TGTGCCAGCAGTAAGTCCCTAGCGACAATCCAAGAGACCCAGTACTTC. This gives the protein CASSKSLATIQETQYF.

The chain has TRBV3-1 and TRBJ2-5, with TRBD2 identical over 7 bases. The V segment lost 6 bases and the J segment 5 bases; nucleotides outside the gene matches: 9. This CDR3 spans 14 amino acids. Germline assignment: CDR1 LGHDT and CDR2 YNNKEL (reference sequence). In nucleotides, the CDR3 is TGTGCCAGCAGTTCGACCGGACTAGAGGAGACCCAGTACTTC. Protein: CASSSTGLEETQYF.

The table lists this clonotype with a few counts. The chain has TRBV5-1 and TRBJ2-1; 8 nucleotides align to TRBD1. CDR3 size: 14 residues. Germline CDR1 reads SGHRS; CDR2 reads YFSETQ. J was trimmed by 7 bases and V by 5 bases; bases with no gene match: 8. CDR3 in amino acids: CASRGRQGRNEQFF. In DNA, the CDR3 is TGCGCCAGCAGAGGGAGACAGGGGCGGAATGAGCAGTTCTTC.

This clonotype was found many times. The rearrangement links TRBV7-2 to TRBJ2-5; no firm D call. Per germline, CDR1 SGHTA and CDR2 FQGNSA. The CDR3 is 13 residues long. The germline V and J ends were trimmed by 5 bases and 1 base, with 8 bases remaining between them. The CDR3 protein is CASSQELQETQYF. Written as DNA, the CDR3 is TGTGCCAGCAGCCAAGAGCTCCAAGAGACCCAGTACTTC.

This clonotype has more than one count but fewer than ten. The chain has TRBV4-3 and TRBJ2-5, with D unresolved. V dropped 1 base and J dropped 0 bases, with 9 bases sitting between them. The CDR3 runs to 15 residues. Germline V CDR1 and CDR2: LGHNA, YSLEER. CDR3 nucleotides: TGCGCCAGCAGCCAAGTTGACGGCTACCAAGAGACCCAGTACTTC. Translating gives CASSQVDGYQETQYF.

This clonotype has just a few counts. The chain carries TRBV29-1 and TRBJ1-1, with 9 bases aligning to TRBD1. V gave up 4 bases and J gave up 5 bases; unmatched junction bases: 5. The CDR3 runs to 13 residues. The germline CDR1 and CDR2 sequences are SQVTM and ANQGSEA. CDR3 protein: CSVVLTGGTEAFF. The CDR3 region has the DNA TGCAGCGTTGTCCTGACAGGGGGTACTGAAGCTTTCTTT.

The chain links TRBV27 to TRBJ2-1; D possibly corresponds to TRBD2 (5 bases). CDR1 is MNHEY and CDR2 is SMNVEV in the germline V gene (reference sequence). The CDR3 is made up of 15 amino acids. Trimming shortened V by 5 bases and J by 3 bases, and 14 bases separated the two germline ends. The CDR3 region is CASSPGLVVYNEQFF. For the CDR3, the DNA is TGTGCCAGCAGTCCAGGACTGGTTGTCTACAATGAGCAGTTCTTC.

This clonotype was counted many times. This chain connects TRBV5-6 to TRBJ1-6, with no clear D. Germline V CDR1 and CDR2: SGHDT, YYEEEE. The V end was cut by 2 bases, the J end by 7 bases, with 16 bases between. This CDR3 is 16 amino acids long. This CDR3 is CASSFLSARGNSPLHF. In DNA, the CDR3 is TGTGCCAGCAGCTTCTTGTCTGCCCGAGGGAATTCACCCCTCCACTTT.

Many counts were recorded for this clonotype. The CDR3 nucleotides read TGCGCCAGCAGCCCGGGGACAGGGCGGGAGACCCAGTACTTC. This gives the protein CASSPGTGRETQYF. The V call is TRBV5-1, the J call TRBJ2-5; 9 positions agree with TRBD1. Trimming at V came to 4 bases and at J to 5 bases, leaving 6 bases not matched to a gene. Germline V gene sequence: CDR1 SGHRS, CDR2 YFSETQ. The CDR3 consists of 14 residues.

This clonotype was counted only a few times. This chain's CDR3 is CSVVGGRVYNEQFF. CDR3 DNA: TGCAGCGTTGTGGGCGGGAGAGTATACAATGAGCAGTTCTTC. This chain connects TRBV29-1 to TRBJ2-1, with TRBD2 matching over 7 bases. The germline V gene has CDR1 SQVTM and CDR2 ANQGSEA. Losses at the gene ends were 4 bases for V and 4 bases for J; bases not matched to a gene: 7. The CDR3 contains 14 residues.

This clonotype occurred a few times. The rearrangement uses TRBV12-3 or TRBV12-4 and TRBJ2-1; perhaps D is TRBD1 or TRBD2 (5 bases each). The V end was cut by 6 bases, the J end by 7 bases, with 19 bases between. The CDR3 extends over 15 amino acids. The CDR3 bases are TGTGCCAGCAGCCCCAACGGGGCGAAGGGGAATGAGCAGTTCTTC. Amino acids: CASSPNGAKGNEQFF.

Points on this clonotype: One base away lies a much larger clone, so this may be a sequencing read error. The chain combines TRBV3-1 with TRBJ2-7; no reliable D call. The CDR3 consists of 15 residues. The V end was cut by 4 bases, the J end by 3 bases, with 16 bases between. Germline CDR1 and CDR2: LGHDT and YNNKEL (reference sequence). CDR3: CASSPPGVTFYEQYF. In DNA form, the CDR3 reads TGTGCCAGCAGCCCCCCCGGTGTCACTTTCTACGAGCAGTACTTC.

The table lists this clonotype with many counts. The chain has TRBV11-2 and TRBJ2-5; 7 bases agree with TRBD2. CDR1 is SGHAT, CDR2 FQNNGV, per germline. Trimming cost V 1 base and J 3 bases; bases outside gene matches: 5. The CDR3 is 15 amino acids. CDR3: CASSLAGTNEETQYF. DNA of the CDR3: TGTGCCAGCAGCTTAGCAGGGACTAACGAAGAGACCCAGTACTTC.

The rearrangement joins TRBV6-5 to TRBJ1-5, with no clear D. V was pared by 0 bases and J by 7 bases, with 10 bases between. The CDR3 sequence is 14 residues long. Looked up from germline, CDR1 is MNHEY and CDR2 is SVGAGI. CDR3 in DNA: TGTGCCAGCAGTTACTCGCCGGGGAAGCAGCCCCAGCATTTT. Encoded protein: CASSYSPGKQPQHF.

This clonotype was recorded at least ten times. V usage is TRBV28 and J usage is TRBJ1-3, with 8 bases that match TRBD1. V shed 8 bases, J shed 2 bases, and the junction held 2 bases outside the gene matches. Germline V gene lookup returns CDR1 MDHEN and CDR2 SYDVKM. The CDR3 totals 13 residues. CDR3 region: CASDRGPGNTIYF. For the CDR3, the DNA is TGTGCCAGCGACAGGGGCCCTGGAAACACCATATATTTT. Full variable domain (remainder filled in from reference TRBV28 and TRBJ1-3): DVKVTQSSRYLVKRTGEKVFLECVQDMDHENMFWYRQDPGLGLRLIYFSYDVKMKEKGDIPEGYSVSREKKERFSLILESASTNQTSMYLCASDRGPGNTIYFGEGSWLTVV.

The genes are TRBV5-1 and TRBJ2-7, with TRBD1 matching 9 bases. Germline V gene data show CDR1 as SGHRS and CDR2 as YFSETQ. V trimming: 7 bases; J trimming: 2 bases; junction bases outside the gene matches: 19. The CDR3 contains 18 residues. The CDR3 DNA reads TGCGCCAGCCAAACTTTGGCAACTCACGGGACAGGGACCTACGAGCAGTACTTC. It encodes CASQTLATHGTGTYEQYF.

The sample holds many counts of this clonotype. The rearrangement joins TRBV12-3 or TRBV12-4 to TRBJ2-5; TRBD1 agrees at 8 bases. V was pared by 1 base and J by 3 bases, with 1 base of the junction left unmatched. CDR3 length: 14 amino acids. The CDR3 reads CASSLEDREETQYF. CDR3 bases: TGTGCCAGCAGTTTAGAGGACAGGGAAGAGACCCAGTACTTC.

There are a few counts of this clonotype. The chain employs TRBV27 and TRBJ1-6, with no clear D. The CDR3 extends over 15 amino acids. Germline V gene sequence: CDR1 MNHEY, CDR2 SMNVEV (reference sequence). The V gene lost 3 bases and the J gene lost 0 bases, with 6 bases spanning the gap. The CDR3 DNA follows: TGTGCCAGCAGTTTGCTGAACTCCTATAATTCACCCCTCCACTTT. Its translation is CASSLLNSYNSPLHF.

This clonotype has a count of ten or more. This chain joins TRBV7-3 and TRBJ1-1, with D unresolved. Trimming stripped 3 bases from V and 4 bases from J, with 9 bases between. The CDR3 is 13 amino acids. Germline CDR1 is SGHTA and CDR2 is FQGTGA. The CDR3 DNA reads TGTGCCAGCAGCTTGGCGGGAATCACTGAAGCTTTCTTT. Its protein product is CASSLAGITEAFF.

This clonotype was counted between two and nine times. The rearrangement joins TRBV20-1 to TRBJ2-7; the D gene could be TRBD1 or TRBD2 (5 bases each). This CDR3 spans 14 amino acids. Trimming stripped 6 bases from V and 2 bases from J, with 17 bases between. The germline gives CDR1 DFQATT, CDR2 SNEGSKA (reference sequence). The CDR3 is CSARAEVGAYEQYF. The CDR3 coding sequence is TGCAGTGCCCGGGCGGAGGTGGGGGCCTACGAGCAGTACTTC.

With respect to this clonotype: This may come from a read error, since a much larger clone is one base off. The chain links TRBV29-1 to TRBJ1-3; D might be TRBD1 (6 bases). The CDR3 is 14 amino acids. Trimming removed 8 bases at V and 0 bases at J, with 14 bases between. Germline CDR1 SQVTM, CDR2 ANQGSEA. CDR3 nucleotide sequence: TGCAGCATCTCCCGGGACACCTCTGGAAACACCATATATTTT. Translation: CSISRDTSGNTIYF.